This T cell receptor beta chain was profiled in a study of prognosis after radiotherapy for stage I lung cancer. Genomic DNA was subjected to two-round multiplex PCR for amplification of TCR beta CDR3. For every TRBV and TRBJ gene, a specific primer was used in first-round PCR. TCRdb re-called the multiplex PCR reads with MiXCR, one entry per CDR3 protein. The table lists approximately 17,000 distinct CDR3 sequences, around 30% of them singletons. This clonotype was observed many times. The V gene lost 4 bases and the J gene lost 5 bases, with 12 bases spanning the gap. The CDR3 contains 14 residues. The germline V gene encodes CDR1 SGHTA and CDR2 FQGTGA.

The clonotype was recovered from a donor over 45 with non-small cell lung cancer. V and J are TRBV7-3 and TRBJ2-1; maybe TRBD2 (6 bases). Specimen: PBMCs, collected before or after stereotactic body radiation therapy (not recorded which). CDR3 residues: CASSSSTRDNEQFF. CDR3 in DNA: TGTGCCAGCAGCTCCTCGACTAGAGACAATGAGCAGTTCTTC.